These T cell receptor beta chains were read from a single sample in a study of CD8+CD57+ T cells in acquired aplastic anemia. One entry per CDR3 protein, called by TCRdb with MiXCR from the reads. The repertoire consists of 200,000 to 250,000 distinct CDR3 sequences, with almost 50% occurring once and the leading ten covering 20%. The sample consisted of sorted CD4+, CD8+, or CD8+CD57+ T cells (not recorded which) from PBMCs. All receptors come from a human donor with aplastic anemia. The CDR3 runs from the conserved cysteine through the conserved F or W. D genes are given only for firm matches. Where a row states a size, it is once, few, many or the class of an expanded clone; other rows omit it.

j_gene: TRBJ2-1; v_gene: TRBV5-1; abundance: many; d_gene: .; CDR3nt: TGCGCCAGCAGCTTGGGAGGCAGTCTTTCCTACAATGAGCAGTTCTTC; CDR3aa: CASSLGGSLSYNEQFF
j_gene: TRBJ1-5; v_gene: TRBV10-2; abundance: .; d_gene: TRBD1; CDR3nt: TGCGCCAGCAGTGAGAGTTACCGGGTCGGGACAGGTGGCAATCAGCCCCAGCATTTT; CDR3aa: CASSESYRVGTGGNQPQHF
j_gene: TRBJ1-1; v_gene: TRBV10-3; abundance: many; d_gene: .; CDR3nt: TGTGCCATCAGTGAGAGCCAGGGCGGCACTGAAGCTTTCTTT; CDR3aa: CAISESQGGTEAFF
j_gene: TRBJ1-2; v_gene: TRBV7-9; abundance: .; d_gene: .; CDR3nt: TGTGCCAGCAGCTACACAGGGACTAACTATGGCTACACCTTC; CDR3aa: CASSYTGTNYGYTF
j_gene: TRBJ1-6; v_gene: TRBV11-2; abundance: many; d_gene: .; CDR3nt: TGTGCCAGCAGCGCCAGGGGATGGGGTAATTCACCCCTCCACTTT; CDR3aa: CASSARGWGNSPLHF
j_gene: TRBJ1-1; v_gene: TRBV11-3; abundance: .; d_gene: .; CDR3nt: TGTGCCAGCCGCTCCCTCTTGGAACCAAACACTGAAGCTTTCTTT; CDR3aa: CASRSLLEPNTEAFF
j_gene: TRBJ2-7; v_gene: TRBV15; abundance: .; d_gene: .; CDR3nt: TGTGCCACCAGCAGAGGTGGGGGCAGGAGCCTAACCTACGAGCAGTACTTC; CDR3aa: CATSRGGGRSLTYEQYF
j_gene: TRBJ1-1; v_gene: TRBV10-1; abundance: many; d_gene: .; CDR3nt: TGCGCCAGCCGCAGGGGCATGAACACTGAAGCTTTCTTT; CDR3aa: CASRRGMNTEAFF
j_gene: TRBJ2-3; v_gene: TRBV10-3; abundance: many; d_gene: .; CDR3nt: TGTGCCATCAGTGAGGTCGATGAGGGGGGCGGGGCGAAGCAGTATTTT; CDR3aa: CAISEVDEGGGAKQYF
j_gene: TRBJ1-2; v_gene: TRBV7-2; abundance: .; d_gene: TRBD1; CDR3nt: TGTGCCAGCAGCTTAGCTACCGGGACAGGGGGGGGTGGCTACACCTTC; CDR3aa: CASSLATGTGGGGYTF
j_gene: TRBJ2-7; v_gene: TRBV7-9; abundance: .; d_gene: TRBD1; CDR3nt: TGTGCCAGCACTACCACCCCCGGGACAGGGAGGTACGAGCAGTACTTC; CDR3aa: CASTTTPGTGRYEQYF
j_gene: TRBJ1-5; v_gene: TRBV5-1; abundance: many; d_gene: .; CDR3nt: TGCGCCAGCAGCTTGGAGGGGCTCGGTCAGCCCCAGCATTTT; CDR3aa: CASSLEGLGQPQHF
j_gene: TRBJ1-4; v_gene: TRBV2; abundance: many; d_gene: .; CDR3nt: TGTGCCAGCAGTGAAGCCCGGGTCATAGGTGAAAAACTGTTTTTT; CDR3aa: CASSEARVIGEKLFF
j_gene: TRBJ1-2; v_gene: TRBV6-6; abundance: .; d_gene: TRBD1; CDR3nt: TGTGCCACCAAGGACAGGGGGGCCTTGGATGGCTACACCTTC; CDR3aa: CATKDRGALDGYTF
j_gene: TRBJ2-2; v_gene: TRBV11-2; abundance: .; d_gene: .; CDR3nt: TGTGCCAGCAGCTTGTCACAGGCTAACACCGGGGAGCTGTTTTTT; CDR3aa: CASSLSQANTGELFF